Shown below are 31 T cell receptor beta chains from a single sample sequenced in a study of blood T cell repertoires in COVID-19. Clones were sequenced by immunoSEQ multiplex PCR, and TCRdb holds only the in-frame ones, with some missing. The sample lists about 220,000 clones, about 80% occurring once. Sequencing used peripheral blood. The receptors were gathered from a woman between 40 and 55 years old with active or convalescent COVID-19.

This chain joins TRBV7-9 and TRBJ1-2, with a possible D match to TRBD1 (6 bases). Germline assignment: CDR1 SEHNR and CDR2 FQNEAQ (reference sequence). This CDR3 has 14 residues. Between the trimmed V and J ends, which lost 0 bases and 8 bases, there was a span of 13 bases. The CDR3 is CASSLAGRGEGYTF. In DNA, the CDR3 is TGTGCCAGCAGCTTAGCGGGCAGGGGTGAAGGCTACACCTTC.

The J gene is TRBJ2-2, the V gene TRBV15; 8 positions match TRBD2. Trimming at V came to 5 bases and at J to 8 bases, leaving 10 bases not matched to a gene. The length of the CDR3 is 15 residues. Germline V gene data show CDR1 as LNHNV and CDR2 as YYDKDF (reference sequence). CDR3 bases: TGTGCCACCAGCGCTAGACTAGCGACGGCAGGGGAGCTGTTTTTT. It translates to CATSARLATAGELFF.

This CDR3 reads CASSDGTGTLGYTF. The CDR3 nucleotides are TGTGCCAGCAGTGATGGGACAGGGACTCTTGGCTACACCTTC. This chain joins TRBV2 and TRBJ1-2; 9 nucleotides align to TRBD1. Losses at the gene ends were 3 bases for V and 7 bases for J; bases not matched to a gene: 6. This CDR3 is built from 14 residues. Germline V CDR1 and CDR2: SNHLY, FYNNEI.

This clone was seen a handful of times. V usage is TRBV19 and J usage is TRBJ2-1, with D perhaps matching TRBD1 (5 bases). Germline CDR1 and CDR2: LNHDA and SQIVND (reference sequence). Trimming shortened V by 1 base and J by 1 base, and 11 bases separated the two germline ends. The CDR3 totals 16 residues. The CDR3 loop is CASSIGRGLSYNEQFF. In nucleotides, the CDR3 is TGTGCCAGTAGTATAGGTAGGGGTCTATCCTACAATGAGCAGTTCTTC.

V is TRBV5-1 and J is TRBJ1-6, with D uncertain. The CDR3 consists of 17 residues. Germline V gene lookup returns CDR1 SGHRS and CDR2 YFSETQ. The V end lost 3 bases, the J end lost 4 bases, and 17 bases lay between the germline ends. The CDR3 spells CASSSDFRLSYNSPLHF. The CDR3 DNA is TGCGCCAGCAGCTCAGACTTCAGACTTTCTTATAATTCACCCCTCCACTTT.

The chain has TRBV24-1 and TRBJ1-1; no clear D gene. Trimming cost V 5 bases and J 3 bases, with 6 bases left between them. Germline values: CDR1 KGHDR, CDR2 SFDVKD. This CDR3 is built from 12 residues. This CDR3 is CATSGEDTEAFF. The CDR3 bases are TGTGCCACCAGTGGAGAGGACACTGAAGCTTTCTTT.

Only one count was recorded for this clone. The genes are TRBV9 and TRBJ2-3, with 14 bases fitting TRBD2. The V and J ends lost 3 bases and 2 bases, in that order; junction bases with no gene match: 5. CDR1 and CDR2 from the germline V gene are SGDLS and YYNGEE. The CDR3 totals 17 residues. The CDR3 here is CASSALTSGGDTDTQYF. Here the CDR3 DNA reads TGTGCCAGCAGCGCCCTGACTAGCGGGGGGGACACAGATACGCAGTATTTT.

The rearrangement links TRBV25-1 to TRBJ1-2; maybe TRBD1 (5 bases). Germline V lookup: CDR1 MGHDK, CDR2 SYGVNS. Deletions cut 4 bases from V and 2 bases from J, with 8 bases between. The CDR3 consists of 13 residues. CDR3 DNA sequence: TGTGCCAGCAGTGGGGGCGCGAACTATGGCTACACCTTC. Encoded protein: CASSGGANYGYTF.

This clone was seen only once. This chain uses TRBV19 with TRBJ1-4; D remains unclear. The V end lost 6 bases, the J end lost 4 bases, and 18 bases lay between the germline ends. CDR1 and CDR2 from the germline V gene are LNHDA and SQIVND (reference sequence). This CDR3 is built from 16 residues. CDR3 bases: TGTGCCAGTAGCCCATTGCGGGCTAGGGATAATGAAAAACTGTTTTTT. As protein: CASSPLRARDNEKLFF.

This sequence joins TRBV3-1 (or the pseudogene TRBV3-2) and TRBJ1-2; D perhaps matches TRBD1 (5 bases). Germline CDR1 and CDR2: LGHDT and YNNKEL (reference sequence). V lost 2 bases, J lost 4 bases, and 17 bases lay in between. This CDR3 has 16 amino acids. The CDR3 DNA reads TGTGCCAGCAGCCAACTGGGGCAGGAGGGTACCTATGGCTACACCTTC. Translated, it gives CASSQLGQEGTYGYTF.

The rearrangement links TRBV2 to TRBJ1-1, with D maybe TRBD1 (5 bases). The germline V gene encodes CDR1 SNHLY and CDR2 FYNNEI. Trimming pared 7 bases from V and 0 bases from J, leaving 12 bases between. CDR3 length: 14 residues. The CDR3 spells CASIRDLLNTEAFF. In DNA, the CDR3 is TGTGCCAGCATCAGGGATCTCTTGAACACTGAAGCTTTCTTT.

This chain connects TRBV9 to TRBJ2-2, with a weak D call TRBD2 (6 bases). V lost 0 bases to trimming and J lost 1 base, with 13 bases between them. The CDR3 extends over 17 amino acids. Germline V gene sequence: CDR1 SGDLS, CDR2 YYNGEE. The CDR3 loop is CASSVGGGSRNTGELFF. The CDR3 DNA is TGTGCCAGCAGCGTAGGTGGGGGGTCCCGGAACACCGGGGAGCTGTTTTTT.

The chain employs TRBV28 and TRBJ1-2, with D tentatively TRBD1 (6 bases). The CDR3 runs to 14 residues. The ends were cut back, 2 bases at V and 8 bases at J, with 15 bases in the middle. In germline, CDR1 is MDHEN, CDR2 SYDVKM. The CDR3 region is CASSLMGGGGGYTF. The CDR3, as DNA: TGTGCCAGCAGTTTAATGGGCGGGGGGGGCGGCTACACCTTC.

CDR3 in DNA: TGTGCCAGCAGTGAATACGGGACAGGGGCGCCGGGTGACGCTTTCTTT. Amino acids: CASSEYGTGAPGDAFF. The V and J genes are TRBV6-1 and TRBJ1-1, with 10 bases lining up with TRBD1. After removal of 2 bases from V and 11 bases from J, the junction contained 14 bases not matched to a gene. The CDR3 runs to 16 residues. Per germline, CDR1 MNHNS and CDR2 SASEGT.

The V call is TRBV9, the J call TRBJ2-5; 16 bases agree with TRBD2. J gave up 5 bases and V 3 bases, and 13 bases lay outside the gene matches. Germline V gene lookup returns CDR1 SGDLS and CDR2 YYNGEE. The CDR3 has 19 residues. DNA of the CDR3: TGTGCCAGCAGCGGGCCCGTGGGGACTAGCGGGGGGGCCTATGAGACCCAGTACTTC. Its protein is CASSGPVGTSGGAYETQYF.

V is TRBV9 and J is TRBJ2-5; 15 bases line up with TRBD2. The CDR3 has 15 amino acids. Germline V gives CDR1 SGDLS, CDR2 YYNGEE. The ends lost 3 bases at V and 5 bases at J; junction bases unmatched: 2. The CDR3 DNA is TGTGCCAGCAGCGCAGGACTAGCGGGAGGGGAGACCCAGTACTTC. This gives the protein CASSAGLAGGETQYF. Full variable domain (missing parts from reference TRBV9 and TRBJ2-5): DSGVTQTPKHLITATGQRVTLRCSPRSGDLSVYWYQQSLDQGLQFLIQYYNGEERAKGNILERFSAQQFPDLHSELNLSSLELGDSALYFCASSAGLAGGETQYFGPGTRLLVL.

The chain has TRBV6-5 and TRBJ2-7; D not resolved. The V end was cut by 8 bases, the J end by 6 bases, with 11 bases between. Germline V lookup: CDR1 MNHEY, CDR2 SVGAGI. The length of the CDR3 is 11 residues. The CDR3 sequence is CASVLISEQYF. CDR3 bases: TGTGCCAGCGTCCTTATTTCCGAGCAGTACTTC.

V usage is TRBV7-9 and J usage is TRBJ2-7, with D perhaps matching TRBD1 (6 bases). V was cut by 6 bases and J by 3 bases, with 21 bases left in between. This CDR3 has 16 amino acids. The germline CDR1 and CDR2 sequences are SEHNR and FQNEAQ (reference sequence). CDR3 sequence: CASRPATGKSFYEQYF. DNA for the CDR3: TGTGCCAGCAGACCTGCTACAGGGAAGTCTTTCTACGAGCAGTACTTC.

This clone was seen more than once but under ten times. The rearrangement uses TRBV24-1 and TRBJ2-7; D unclear. Trimming pared 3 bases from V and 0 bases from J, leaving 11 bases between. CDR3 length: 15 amino acids. CDR1 and CDR2 (germline): KGHDR, SFDVKD. Here the CDR3 DNA reads TGTGCCACCAGTGATCCTCGGGTCAGCTCCTACGAGCAGTACTTC. This gives the protein CATSDPRVSSYEQYF.

The chain recombines TRBV7-9 with TRBJ2-1; possible D gene TRBD1, 5 bases. V dropped 1 base and J dropped 3 bases, with 16 bases sitting between them. CDR3 length equals 17 residues. From germline, CDR1 is SEHNR and CDR2 FQNEAQ (reference sequence). The CDR3 sequence: CASSLGGSWPFYNEQFF. The CDR3 DNA is TGTGCCAGCAGCTTAGGGGGCTCCTGGCCATTCTACAATGAGCAGTTCTTC. Looking up the rest from reference TRBV7-9 and TRBJ2-1 gives the full variable domain: DTGVSQNPRHKITKRGQNVTFRCDPISEHNRLYWYRQTLGQGPEFLTYFQNEAQLEKSRLLSDRFSAERPKGSFSTLEIQRTEQGDSAMYLCASSLGGSWPFYNEQFFGPGTRLTVL.

The chain has TRBV4-1 and TRBJ2-2; 9 bases fit TRBD2. This CDR3 has 16 residues. Germline lookup yields CDR1 MGHRA and CDR2 YSYEKL. V gave up 2 bases and J gave up 3 bases; unmatched junction bases: 4. The CDR3 nucleotides are TGCGCCAGCAGCCAACTTGCGGGGGGGGACACCGGGGAGCTGTTTTTT. This translates into CASSQLAGGDTGELFF.

V usage is TRBV7-8 and J usage is TRBJ1-5; 8 nucleotides agree with TRBD1. Trimming cost V 1 base and J 6 bases; bases outside gene matches: 5. Germline V gene lookup returns CDR1 SGHVS and CDR2 FQNEAQ. The CDR3 covers 15 residues. CDR3 amino acids: CASSLGGQGAQPQHF. As DNA, the CDR3 is TGTGCCAGCAGCTTAGGCGGCCAGGGGGCTCAGCCCCAGCATTTT.

J is TRBJ2-5 and V is TRBV30, with a weak D call TRBD2 (6 bases). The V end lost 2 bases, the J end lost 5 bases, and 18 bases lay between the germline ends. CDR3 size: 15 residues. The germline gives CDR1 GTSNPN, CDR2 SVGIG (reference sequence). DNA of the CDR3: TGTGCCTGGAGTCGCGGGACTCTCAGATGGGAGACCCAGTACTTC. Its protein product is CAWSRGTLRWETQYF.

This sequence joins TRBV5-6 and TRBJ2-1, with a weak D call TRBD1 (6 bases). Trimming pared 2 bases from V and 4 bases from J, leaving 13 bases between. Germline lookup yields CDR1 SGHDT and CDR2 YYEEEE. The CDR3 has 15 residues. The CDR3 loop is CASSFTGHDYNEQFF. The CDR3 bases are TGTGCCAGCAGCTTTACGGGACACGATTACAATGAGCAGTTCTTC.

The chain couples TRBV11-3 to TRBJ1-1; 8 bases are shared with TRBD1. The CDR3 is 14 amino acids. Germline V gene data show CDR1 as SGHNT and CDR2 as YENEEA. J gave up 7 bases and V 0 bases, and 4 bases lay outside the gene matches. The CDR3: CASSLEDRVGEAFF. As DNA, the CDR3 is TGTGCCAGCAGCTTAGAGGACAGGGTGGGTGAAGCTTTCTTT.

The V and J genes are TRBV7-8 and TRBJ1-4; a possible D gene is TRBD1 (6 bases). CDR3 size: 17 residues. Between the trimmed V and J ends, which lost 5 bases and 3 bases, there was a span of 19 bases. Germline CDR1 SGHVS, CDR2 FQNEAQ. For the CDR3, the DNA is TGTGCCAGCAGCATAAAACAGGGTTTCCCCTCTAATGAAAAACTGTTTTTT. It codes for CASSIKQGFPSNEKLFF.

The rearrangement joins TRBV6-2 or TRBV6-3 to TRBJ1-3; TRBD1 is a possible D gene (5 bases). With 1 base removed from V and 4 bases from J, the gap between germline ends came to 8 bases. The germline V gene has CDR1 MNHEY and CDR2 SVGEGT. This CDR3 is 14 amino acids long. CDR3 residues: CASSYWGRGNTIYF. In DNA form, the CDR3 reads TGTGCCAGCAGTTACTGGGGCAGAGGAAACACCATATATTTT.

This clone was seen a single time. The chain has TRBV6-5 and TRBJ2-7; 12 nucleotides line up with TRBD2. The length of the CDR3 is 15 residues. Unmatched junction bases numbered 8, after V lost 4 bases and J lost 7 bases. Germline CDR1 is MNHEY and CDR2 is SVGAGI. CDR3 protein: CASSFLAGGPKEQYF. The CDR3 DNA reads TGTGCCAGCAGTTTCCTAGCGGGAGGGCCGAAAGAGCAGTACTTC.

This chain connects TRBV3-1 (or the pseudogene TRBV3-2) to TRBJ2-7, with TRBD1 matching 7 bases. CDR1 and CDR2 from the germline V gene are LGHDT and YNNKEL (reference sequence). J lost 6 bases, V lost 0 bases, and 5 bases had no gene match. The CDR3 loop spans 14 amino acids. CDR3 coding DNA: TGTGCCAGCAGCCAAGACAGGGGGTATTTCGAGCAGTACTTC. It yields the protein CASSQDRGYFEQYF.

The gene calls are TRBV6-5 and TRBJ1-4; a possible D gene is TRBD1 (5 bases). Trimming cost V 0 bases and J 7 bases, with 12 bases left between them. The length of the CDR3 is 15 residues. Germline CDR1 reads MNHEY; CDR2 reads SVGAGI. The DNA for the CDR3 is TGTGCCAGCAGTTACTCGTCAGGGCCGGGTGAAAAACTGTTTTTT. Translation gives CASSYSSGPGEKLFF.

In DNA form, the CDR3 reads TGTGCCAGCAGCTCAGGGGGCCGAACTGAAGCTTTCTTT. Translation gives CASSSGGRTEAFF. The chain combines TRBV7-9 with TRBJ1-1; 8 bases fit TRBD1. CDR1 and CDR2 from the germline V gene are SEHNR and FQNEAQ (reference sequence). After removal of 4 bases from V and 5 bases from J, the junction contained 3 bases not matched to a gene. The CDR3 extends over 13 amino acids.